These 5 T cell receptor beta chains share one sample of origin, sequenced in a study of T cell responses to AZD1222 COVID-19 vaccine. TCRdb's table, derived via immunoSEQ multiplex PCR, lists solely in-frame clones and lacks some. The sample includes under 80,000 clones, about four fifths of them seen just once. Material: peripheral blood, obtained 28 days after the second AZD1222 dose. The receptors derive from an adult who received the AZD1222 COVID-19 vaccine.

The V gene is TRBV6-2 or TRBV6-3, the J gene TRBJ2-7; D is unresolved. CDR1 MNHEY and CDR2 SVGEGT come from the germline V gene. The CDR3 is 12 residues long. Trimming stripped 4 bases from V and 5 bases from J, with 9 bases between. This CDR3 is CASSSLWDEQYF. CDR3 nucleotides: TGTGCCAGCAGTTCCCTTTGGGACGAGCAGTACTTC.

The chain combines TRBV5-1 with TRBJ2-3, with TRBD1 matching over 8 bases. The V and J ends lost 4 bases and 4 bases, in that order; junction bases with no gene match: 20. The CDR3 consists of 19 residues. The germline V gene encodes CDR1 SGHRS and CDR2 YFSETQ. In DNA form, the CDR3 reads TGCGCCAGCAGCCAAGGACAGGGAGCATGGGGAGCTCAGCCAGATACGCAGTATTTT. It yields the protein CASSQGQGAWGAQPDTQYF.

The chain links TRBV19 to TRBJ2-7; TRBD2 agrees at 9 bases. CDR3 length equals 14 residues. The junction had 6 bases not matched to a gene; V was cut back by 5 bases and J by 4 bases. CDR1 and CDR2 (germline): LNHDA, SQIVND (reference sequence). This CDR3 reads CASSQLAGIYEQYF. The CDR3 DNA sequence: TGTGCCAGTAGTCAACTAGCGGGTATTTACGAGCAGTACTTC.

This clone was picked up a small number of times. This sequence joins TRBV24-1 and TRBJ1-5, with TRBD1 matching 7 bases. V shed 3 bases, J shed 11 bases, and the junction held 3 bases outside the gene matches. The V gene's germline CDR1 is KGHDR and CDR2 SFDVKD. The length of the CDR3 is 12 residues. The CDR3 coding sequence is TGTGCCACCAGTGATCACACAGGGGCCCAGCATTTT. Its protein is CATSDHTGAQHF.

This chain uses TRBV5-8 with TRBJ2-2, with TRBD1 matching over 8 bases. This CDR3 has 15 residues. J lost 6 bases, V lost 3 bases, and 7 bases had no gene match. Germline CDR1 SGHTS, CDR2 YDEGEE. Written as DNA, the CDR3 is TGTGCCAGCAGCTATGGACAGGGTCCGGCCGGGGAGCTGTTTTTT. Its protein is CASSYGQGPAGELFF.